This TCR beta chain was recorded in a study of identical twins. The CDR3 sequence is 14 residues long. After removal of 2 bases from V and 4 bases from J, the junction contained 5 bases not matched to a gene. In germline, CDR1 is SGHRS, CDR2 YFSETQ. In this sample, this clonotype turned up many times. Its antigen is still unknown. A universal primer site was created by template switching, with the cDNA bearing unique molecular identifiers. TCRdb passed the 5' RACE reads through MiXCR, listing each CDR3 protein once. The sample lists about 570,000 distinct CDR3 sequences, around 9.6% seen once, with around 3.2% in the top ten. Overall study results and limits: Findings came from cross-sectional statistics, without long-term follow-up of donors.

These same records also appear under a second study, on yellow fever vaccine responses in identical twins.

The clonotype was recovered from a woman under 30 in good health. The genes are TRBV5-1 and TRBJ2-7; 8 positions match TRBD1. Source material: PBMCs. CDR3 protein: CASSLNRDRYEQYF. The CDR3 DNA is TGCGCCAGCAGCTTAAACCGGGACAGGTACGAGCAGTACTTC. The variable domain in full, with the rest retrieved from reference TRBV5-1 and TRBJ2-7, is KAGVTQTPRYLIKTRGQQVTLSCSPISGHRSVSWYQQTPGQGLQFLFEYFSETQRNKGNFPGRFSGRQFSNSRSEMNVSTLELGDSALYLCASSLNRDRYEQYFGPGTRLTVT.